This T cell receptor (beta chain) was identified during a study of blood T cell repertoires in COVID-19. Overall study context: COVID-19 samples collected from the United States, Italy and Spain covered acute and convalescent phases. The analysed material was cDNA or gDNA that came from T cells, B-cell-depleted T cells, or PBMCs.

The authors' processing: Reference gene primer amplification gave nucleated cell count estimates. The table came from immunoSEQ multiplex PCR; TCRdb's copy has only in-frame clones and leaves some out. V and J calls plus clone size are reproduced from that table; the DNA served to infer D and trimming. Of tens of thousands of clones in the sample, 90% were seen once. This CDR3 region has 17 residues. The germline V and J ends were trimmed by 1 base and 1 base, with 14 bases remaining between them. The germline V gene has CDR1 SGHRS and CDR2 YFSETQ. The clonotype originates from a woman aged 80 or older with active or convalescent COVID-19. Sequenced input: peripheral blood. The chain employs TRBV5-1 and TRBJ2-2; a weak D match, TRBD1 (5 bases). The CDR3 is CASSLRPGMKNTGELFF. The DNA for the CDR3 is TGCGCCAGCAGCTTGAGGCCAGGGATGAAGAACACCGGGGAGCTGTTTTTT.